Listed below are T cell receptor beta chains from one sample, sequenced in a study of blood T cell repertoires in COVID-19. Method: immunoSEQ multiplex PCR; TCRdb's copy keeps in-frame clones and lacks some. The data show around 27,000 clones, with approximately 83% seen just once and around 25% held by the top ten. Source material: peripheral blood. Every receptor here comes from a human donor in a cohort sampled during active COVID-19. CDR3s include the opening cysteine and the closing phenylalanine or tryptophan. The D gene is left open where the match is weak. A row's size may be missing; if present it is once, few, many or a size class.

size	D	V	J	CDR3	DNA
.	TRBD2	TRBV2	TRBJ2-3	CASSDYLAGGADTQYF	TGTGCCAGCAGTGATTACCTAGCGGGAGGAGCAGATACGCAGTATTTT
.	TRBD1	TRBV5-1	TRBJ1-3	CASSYDRTGGNTIYF	TGCGCCAGCAGCTACGACCGGACAGGAGGAAACACCATATATTTT
once	TRBD2	TRBV9	TRBJ2-7	CASSGGLASEQYF	TGTGCCAGCAGCGGGGGACTAGCGAGCGAGCAGTACTTC
.	.	TRBV19	TRBJ1-2	CASSDRTYGYTF	TGTGCCAGTAGTGACAGAACATATGGCTACACCTTC
.	TRBD1	TRBV7-9	TRBJ2-7	CASSLGRGLYEQYF	TGTGCCAGCAGCTTAGGCAGGGGGCTCTACGAGCAGTACTTC
.	.	TRBV12-5	TRBJ2-1	CASGLIGVGGQQINEQFF	TGTGCTAGTGGTTTGATCGGGGTCGGGGGACAGCAGATCAATGAGCAGTTCTTC
.	.	TRBV7-8	TRBJ2-7	CASSPNDRRDEQYF	TGTGCCAGCAGCCCTAACGACAGGCGTGATGAGCAGTACTTC
.	TRBD1	TRBV5-1	TRBJ1-6	CASSSGTGGLNSPLHF	TGCGCCAGCAGCTCCGGGACAGGGGGCCTGAATTCACCCCTCCACTTT
once	TRBD2	TRBV27	TRBJ2-1	CASSLGLAGVSEQFF	TGTGCCAGCAGTTTGGGACTAGCGGGGGTTTCTGAGCAGTTCTTC
.	TRBD2	TRBV5-1	TRBJ2-3	CASSLELAGGVDTQYF	TGCGCCAGCAGCTTGGAGCTAGCGGGGGGCGTAGATACGCAGTATTTT
.	TRBD1	TRBV5-1	TRBJ2-3	CASSLRQGDPTDTQYF	TGCGCCAGCAGCTTGAGACAGGGGGACCCCACAGATACGCAGTATTTT
few	TRBD2	TRBV7-2	TRBJ2-1	CASSLANSGGGSYNEQFF	TGTGCCAGCAGCTTAGCGAATAGCGGGGGTGGATCCTACAATGAGCAGTTCTTC
few	.	TRBV4-3	TRBJ1-2	CASSPQGNYGYTF	TGCGCCAGCAGCCCCCAGGGCAACTATGGCTACACCTTC
once	.	TRBV27	TRBJ2-5	CASSLGAYQETQYF	TGTGCCAGCAGTTTGGGAGCGTACCAAGAGACCCAGTACTTC
.	TRBD1	TRBV5-1	TRBJ1-1	CASSWTGGKNTEAFF	TGCGCCAGCAGCTGGACAGGGGGGAAGAACACTGAAGCTTTCTTT
.	.	TRBV2	TRBJ2-1	CASSRDKSINEQFF	TGTGCCAGCAGCCGGGATAAGTCCATCAATGAGCAGTTCTTC
.	.	TRBV4-3	TRBJ2-2	CASSQELAGVDTGELFF	TGCGCCAGCAGCCAAGAGCTAGCAGGGGTCGACACCGGGGAGCTGTTTTTT
.	.	TRBV2	TRBJ1-1	CARFPSEAFF	TGTGCCAGGTTTCCGTCTGAAGCTTTCTTT
.	TRBD1	TRBV6-5	TRBJ2-7	CASSFTDRPYEQYF	TGTGCCAGCAGTTTCACGGACAGGCCCTACGAGCAGTACTTC
.	TRBD1	TRBV30	TRBJ2-3	CAWSIIGTGKSRF	TGTGCCTGGAGTATAATAGGGACAGGAAAAAGTCGGTTT
.	TRBD1	TRBV7-6	TRBJ1-5	CASSPGQGFIDGNQPQHF	TGTGCCAGCAGCCCAGGACAGGGTTTTATCGACGGCAATCAGCCCCAGCATTTT
.	.	TRBV28	TRBJ2-7	CASSSSLHAYEQYF	TGTGCCAGCAGTTCTAGCCTCCACGCCTACGAGCAGTACTTC
.	TRBD2	TRBV4-1	TRBJ2-7	CASSPRVGLAVTYEQYF	TGCGCCAGCAGCCCGCGGGTGGGACTAGCGGTTACCTACGAGCAGTACTTC
.	.	TRBV24-1	TRBJ2-3	CATSERRTTSTDTQYF	TGTGCCACCAGTGAGAGACGGACAACTAGCACAGATACGCAGTATTTT
.	TRBD1	TRBV14	TRBJ2-7	CASSQSARGHEQYF	TGTGCCAGCAGCCAAAGCGCCAGGGGGCACGAGCAGTACTTC
.	.	TRBV6-4	TRBJ1-1	CASSESGVTEAFF	TGTGCCAGCAGTGAGTCGGGGGTCACTGAAGCTTTCTTT
.	TRBD2	TRBV28	TRBJ2-1	CAGGGRNNEQFF	TGTGCCGGGGGCGGGAGGAACAATGAGCAGTTCTTC
.	.	TRBV5-6	TRBJ2-5	CASSLRGMETQYF	TGTGCCAGCAGCTTGAGAGGGATGGAGACCCAGTACTTC
.	.	TRBV11-2	TRBJ1-5	CASSRDRQPQHF	TGTGCCAGCAGCAGAGACAGGCAGCCCCAGCATTTT
.	.	TRBV6-5	TRBJ2-4	CASSYQGSVWF	TGTGCCAGCAGTTACCAGGGGTCGGTTTGGTTC
.	.	TRBV29-1	TRBJ2-5	CSVAEGGHETQYF	TGCAGCGTGGCTGAGGGAGGTCATGAGACCCAGTACTTC
.	.	TRBV2	TRBJ1-4	CASSATGSTNEKLFF	TGTGCCAGCAGTGCTACAGGGTCAACTAATGAAAAACTGTTTTTT
.	.	TRBV10-2	TRBJ1-1	CASTTDLISTEAFF	TGCGCCAGCACTACAGACCTTATATCCACTGAAGCTTTCTTT
once	TRBD2	TRBV28	TRBJ2-1	CASSSLGRGIYNEQFF	TGTGCCAGCAGTTCCCTAGGGCGGGGGATCTACAATGAGCAGTTCTTC
.	.	TRBV5-1	TRBJ1-2	CASSLRPLAQGLYGYTF	TGCGCCAGCAGCTTGCGACCCCTGGCCCAGGGACTCTATGGCTACACCTTC
.	TRBD2	TRBV5-1	TRBJ2-7	CASRISGGDEQYF	TGCGCCAGCAGAATTAGCGGGGGGGACGAGCAGTACTTC
few	.	TRBV19	TRBJ2-1	CASRGRVASASYNEQFF	TGTGCCAGTAGGGGCCGGGTGGCTAGCGCGTCCTACAATGAGCAGTTCTTC